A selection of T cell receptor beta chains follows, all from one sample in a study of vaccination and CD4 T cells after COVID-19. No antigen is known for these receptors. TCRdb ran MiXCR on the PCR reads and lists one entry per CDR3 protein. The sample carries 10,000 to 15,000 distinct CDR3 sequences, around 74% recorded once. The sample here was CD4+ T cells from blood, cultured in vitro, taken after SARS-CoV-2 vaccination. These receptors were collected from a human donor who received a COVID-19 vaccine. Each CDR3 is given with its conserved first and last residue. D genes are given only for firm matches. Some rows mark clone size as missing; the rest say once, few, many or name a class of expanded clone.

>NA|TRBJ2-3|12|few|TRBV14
CASSQVGGTQYF
TGTGCCAGCAGCCAAGTGGGCGGTACGCAGTATTTT
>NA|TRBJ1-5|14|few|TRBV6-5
CASSYQGFDQPQHF
TGTGCCAGCAGTTACCAAGGGTTCGATCAGCCCCAGCATTTT
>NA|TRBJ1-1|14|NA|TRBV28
CASSLRWGNTEAFF
TGTGCCAGCAGTTTAAGATGGGGGAACACTGAAGCTTTCTTT